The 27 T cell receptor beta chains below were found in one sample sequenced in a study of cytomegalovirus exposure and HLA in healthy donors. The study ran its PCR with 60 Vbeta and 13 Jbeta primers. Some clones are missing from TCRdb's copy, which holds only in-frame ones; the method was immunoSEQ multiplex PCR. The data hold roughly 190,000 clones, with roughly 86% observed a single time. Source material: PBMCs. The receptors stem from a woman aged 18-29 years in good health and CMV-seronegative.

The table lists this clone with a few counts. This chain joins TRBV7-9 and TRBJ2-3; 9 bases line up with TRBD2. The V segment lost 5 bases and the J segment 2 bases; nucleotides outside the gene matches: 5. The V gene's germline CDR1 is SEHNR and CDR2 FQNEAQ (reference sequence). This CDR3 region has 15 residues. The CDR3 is CASSLRLADTDTQYF. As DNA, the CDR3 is TGTGCCAGCAGCCTCCGACTAGCGGACACAGATACGCAGTATTTT.

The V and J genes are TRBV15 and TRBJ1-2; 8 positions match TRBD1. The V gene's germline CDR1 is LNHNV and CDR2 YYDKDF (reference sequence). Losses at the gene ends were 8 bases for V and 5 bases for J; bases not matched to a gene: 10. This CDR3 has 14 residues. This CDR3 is CATGSQGALYGYTF. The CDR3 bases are TGTGCCACCGGGAGCCAGGGGGCCTTATATGGCTACACCTTC.

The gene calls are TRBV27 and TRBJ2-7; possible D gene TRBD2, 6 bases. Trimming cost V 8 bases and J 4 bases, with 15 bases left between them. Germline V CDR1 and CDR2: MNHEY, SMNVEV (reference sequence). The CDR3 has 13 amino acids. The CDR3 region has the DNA TGTGCCAGCGCGGACGGGAGAAGTTACGAGCAGTACTTC. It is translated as CASADGRSYEQYF.

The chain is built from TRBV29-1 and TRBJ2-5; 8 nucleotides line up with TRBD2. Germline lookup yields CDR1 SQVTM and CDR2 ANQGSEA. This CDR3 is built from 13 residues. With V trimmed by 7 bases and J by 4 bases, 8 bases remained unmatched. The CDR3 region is CSARLGGGETQYF. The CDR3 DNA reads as TGCAGCGCCCGACTCGGGGGGGGAGAGACCCAGTACTTC.

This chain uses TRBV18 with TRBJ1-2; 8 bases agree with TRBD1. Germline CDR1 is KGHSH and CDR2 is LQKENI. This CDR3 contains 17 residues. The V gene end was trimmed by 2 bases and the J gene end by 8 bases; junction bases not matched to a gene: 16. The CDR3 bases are TGTGCCAGCTCACCAGGAGGGTCGGGGCAGGGGGCTCAAGGCTACACCTTC. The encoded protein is CASSPGGSGQGAQGYTF.

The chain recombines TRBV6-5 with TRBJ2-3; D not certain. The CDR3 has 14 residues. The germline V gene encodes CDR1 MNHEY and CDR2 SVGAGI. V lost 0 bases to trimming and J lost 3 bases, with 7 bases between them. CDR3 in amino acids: CASSYSHGTDTQYF. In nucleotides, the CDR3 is TGTGCCAGCAGTTACTCGCACGGGACAGATACGCAGTATTTT.

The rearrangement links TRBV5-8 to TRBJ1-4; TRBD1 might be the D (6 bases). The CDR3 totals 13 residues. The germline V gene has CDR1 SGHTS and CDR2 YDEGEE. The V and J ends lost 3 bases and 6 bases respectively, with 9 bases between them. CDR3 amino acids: CASSSGQHEKLFF. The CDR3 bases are TGTGCCAGCAGCTCGGGACAACATGAAAAACTGTTTTTT.

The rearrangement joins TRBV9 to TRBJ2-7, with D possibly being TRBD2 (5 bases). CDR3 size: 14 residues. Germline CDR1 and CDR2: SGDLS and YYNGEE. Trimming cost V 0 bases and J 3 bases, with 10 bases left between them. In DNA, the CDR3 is TGTGCCAGCAGCGTAGATTCGGGAAACTACGAGCAGTACTTC. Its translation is CASSVDSGNYEQYF.

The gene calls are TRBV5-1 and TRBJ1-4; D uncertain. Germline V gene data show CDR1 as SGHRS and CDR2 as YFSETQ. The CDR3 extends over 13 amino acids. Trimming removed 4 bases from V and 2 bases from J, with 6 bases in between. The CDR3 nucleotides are TGCGCCAGCAGCGGCGGCACTAATGAAAAACTGTTTTTT. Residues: CASSGGTNEKLFF.

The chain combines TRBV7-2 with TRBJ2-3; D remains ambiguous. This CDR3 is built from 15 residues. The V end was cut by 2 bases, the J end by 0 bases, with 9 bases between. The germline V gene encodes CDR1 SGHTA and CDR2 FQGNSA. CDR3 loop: CASSLWLTSTDTQYF. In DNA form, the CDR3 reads TGTGCCAGCAGCTTATGGTTGACTAGCACAGATACGCAGTATTTT.

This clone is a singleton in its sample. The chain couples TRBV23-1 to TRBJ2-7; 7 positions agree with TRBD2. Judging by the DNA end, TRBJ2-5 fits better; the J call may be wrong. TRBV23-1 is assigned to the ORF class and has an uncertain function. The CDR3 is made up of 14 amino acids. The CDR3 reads CASSHPGGQETQYF. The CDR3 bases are TGCGCCAGCAGTCACCCCGGGGGGCAAGAGACCCAGTACTTC.

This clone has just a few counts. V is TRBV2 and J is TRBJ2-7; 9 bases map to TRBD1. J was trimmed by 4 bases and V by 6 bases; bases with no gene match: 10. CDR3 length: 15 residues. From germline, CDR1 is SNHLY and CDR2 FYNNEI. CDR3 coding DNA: TGTGCCAGCAGGATTTCCGGGACAGGGATATACGAGCAGTACTTC. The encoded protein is CASRISGTGIYEQYF.

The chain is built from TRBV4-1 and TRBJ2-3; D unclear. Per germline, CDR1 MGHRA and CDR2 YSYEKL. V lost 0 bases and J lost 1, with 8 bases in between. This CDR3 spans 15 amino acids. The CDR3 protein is CASSQEGYGTDTQYF. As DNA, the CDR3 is TGCGCCAGCAGCCAAGAGGGCTACGGCACAGATACGCAGTATTTT.

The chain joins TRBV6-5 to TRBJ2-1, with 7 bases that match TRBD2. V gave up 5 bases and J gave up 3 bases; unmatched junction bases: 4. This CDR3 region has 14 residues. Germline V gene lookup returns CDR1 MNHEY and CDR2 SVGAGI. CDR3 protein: CASSPRGSYNEQFF. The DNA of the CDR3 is TGTGCCAGCAGTCCGCGGGGGAGCTACAATGAGCAGTTCTTC.

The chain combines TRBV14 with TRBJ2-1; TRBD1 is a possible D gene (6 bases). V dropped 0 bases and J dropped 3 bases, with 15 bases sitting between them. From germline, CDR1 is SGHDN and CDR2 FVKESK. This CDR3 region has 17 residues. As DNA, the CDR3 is TGTGCCAGCAGCCAAGACGGCGGCGACAGGTACTACAATGAGCAGTTCTTC. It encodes CASSQDGGDRYYNEQFF.

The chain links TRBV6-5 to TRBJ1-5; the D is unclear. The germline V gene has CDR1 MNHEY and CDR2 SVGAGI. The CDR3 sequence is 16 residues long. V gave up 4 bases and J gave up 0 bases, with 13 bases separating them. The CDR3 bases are TGTGCCAGCAGTTCTCCGGGTGGGTATAGCAATCAGCCCCAGCATTTT. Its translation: CASSSPGGYSNQPQHF.

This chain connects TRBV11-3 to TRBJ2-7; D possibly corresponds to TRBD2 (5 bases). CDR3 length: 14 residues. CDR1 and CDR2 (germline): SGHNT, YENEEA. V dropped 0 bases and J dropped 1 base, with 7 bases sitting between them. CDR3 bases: TGTGCCAGCAGCTTAGATCTAGCTTCCTACGAGCAGTACTTC. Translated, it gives CASSLDLASYEQYF.

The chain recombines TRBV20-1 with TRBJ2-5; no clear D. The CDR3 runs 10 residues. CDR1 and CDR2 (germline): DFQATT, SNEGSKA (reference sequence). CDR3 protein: CTTRSVTQYF. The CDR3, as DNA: TGCACCACCAGGTCTGTAACCCAGTACTTC.

DNA for the CDR3: TGCGCCAGCAGCTCTTTACCACCGACAGGGAGCACAGATACGCAGTATTTT. Protein: CASSSLPPTGSTDTQYF. The chain links TRBV5-1 to TRBJ2-3; 7 bases are shared with TRBD1. The trim removed 3 bases at V and 0 bases at J, leaving 10 bases unmatched. The CDR3 extends over 17 amino acids. Per germline, CDR1 SGHRS and CDR2 YFSETQ.

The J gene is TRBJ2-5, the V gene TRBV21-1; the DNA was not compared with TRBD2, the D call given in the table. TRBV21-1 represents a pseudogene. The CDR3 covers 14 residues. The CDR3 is CASSNPLAGETQYF. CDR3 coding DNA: TGTGCCAGCAGCAACCCACTAGCGGGAGAGACCCAGTACTTC.

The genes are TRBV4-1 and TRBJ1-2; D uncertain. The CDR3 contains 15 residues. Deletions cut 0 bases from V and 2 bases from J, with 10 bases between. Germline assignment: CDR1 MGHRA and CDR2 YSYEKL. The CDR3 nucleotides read TGCGCCAGCAGCCAAGATGATAACAGAAACTATGGCTACACCTTC. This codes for CASSQDDNRNYGYTF.

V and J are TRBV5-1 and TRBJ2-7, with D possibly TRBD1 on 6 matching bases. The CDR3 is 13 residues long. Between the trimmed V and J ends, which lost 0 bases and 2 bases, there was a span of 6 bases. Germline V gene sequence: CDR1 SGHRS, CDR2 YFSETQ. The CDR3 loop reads CASSLGGPYEQYF. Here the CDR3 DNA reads TGCGCCAGCAGCTTGGGGGGGCCCTACGAGCAGTACTTC.

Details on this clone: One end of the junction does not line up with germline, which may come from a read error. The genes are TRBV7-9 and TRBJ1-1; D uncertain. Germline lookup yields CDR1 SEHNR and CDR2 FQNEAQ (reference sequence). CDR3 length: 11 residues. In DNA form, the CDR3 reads TGTGCCAGCAGCTTAGAAGGAGTCCTATTATTT. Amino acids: CASSLEGVLLF.

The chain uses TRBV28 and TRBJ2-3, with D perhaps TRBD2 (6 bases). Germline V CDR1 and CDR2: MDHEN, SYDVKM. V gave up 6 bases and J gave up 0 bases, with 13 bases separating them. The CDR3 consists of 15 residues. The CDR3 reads CASSPGGVSTDTQYF. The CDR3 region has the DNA TGTGCCAGCAGCCCCGGCGGGGTTAGCACAGATACGCAGTATTTT.

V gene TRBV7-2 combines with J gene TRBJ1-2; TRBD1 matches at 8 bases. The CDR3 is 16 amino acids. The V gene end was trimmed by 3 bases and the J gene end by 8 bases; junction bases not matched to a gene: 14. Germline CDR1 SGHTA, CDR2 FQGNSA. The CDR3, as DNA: TGTGCCAGCAGCTTTCTGGCCAGGGGGCAATTGGGCGGCTACACCTTC. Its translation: CASSFLARGQLGGYTF.

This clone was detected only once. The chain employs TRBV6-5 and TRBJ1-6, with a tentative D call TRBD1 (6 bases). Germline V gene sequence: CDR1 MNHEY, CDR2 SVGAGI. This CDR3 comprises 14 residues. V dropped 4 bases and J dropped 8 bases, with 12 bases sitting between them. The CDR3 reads CASSLGQWDSPLHF. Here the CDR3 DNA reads TGTGCCAGCAGTTTAGGACAGTGGGATTCACCCCTCCACTTT.

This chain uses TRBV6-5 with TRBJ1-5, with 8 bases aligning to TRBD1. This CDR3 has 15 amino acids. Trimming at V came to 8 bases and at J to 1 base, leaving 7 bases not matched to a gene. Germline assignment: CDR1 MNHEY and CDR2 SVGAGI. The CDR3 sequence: CASHPTGESNQPQHF. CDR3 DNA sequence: TGTGCCAGCCACCCGACAGGGGAGAGCAATCAGCCCCAGCATTTT.